This T cell receptor (beta chain) came from a study of blood T cell repertoires in COVID-19. Whole-study context: COVID-19 samples, acute and convalescent, were from the United States, Italy and Spain. T cells, B-cell-depleted T cells, or PBMCs provided the cDNA or gDNA that served as material.

Germline V gives CDR1 ENHRY, CDR2 SYGVKD. The CDR3 has 14 residues. The V and J ends lost 6 bases and 2 bases, in that order; junction bases with no gene match: 3. In the original workflow: Amplifying reference gene primers gave estimates of nucleated cell counts. Repertoires were generated with immunoSEQ multiplex PCR, while TCRdb's copy carries only in-frame clones and drops some. The DNA was the basis for D and trimming; V, J and clone size are from that table. The repertoire consists of over 150,000 clones, with roughly 89% occurring once and the leading ten covering roughly 3.9%. This chain links TRBV10-3 with TRBJ1-2, with 10 positions matching TRBD1. Sequencing was carried out using peripheral blood. The sequence derives from a woman aged 55-70 years who had recovered from COVID-19. CDR3 residues: CAIRRQGANYGYTF. The DNA of the CDR3 is TGTGCCATCAGGCGACAGGGGGCGAACTATGGCTACACCTTC.